Listed below are T cell receptor beta chains from one sample, sequenced in a study of blood T cell repertoires in COVID-19. TCRdb's table, derived via immunoSEQ multiplex PCR, lists solely in-frame clones and lacks some. The sample lists 350,000 or so clones, around 82% seen once, with about 3% in the top ten. The sample taken for sequencing was peripheral blood. These receptors all stem from a young man with active or convalescent COVID-19. Both conserved end residues are part of each CDR3. A D gene is named only where the DNA matches it firmly. Not all rows give a size; the values are once, few, many and, for expanded clones, a class.

d_call: TRBD1
j_call: TRBJ1-2
clone_size: NA
v_call: TRBV7-2
cdr3_length: 16
cdr3_nt: TGTGCCAGCAGCCTAAGGGCGGCAGGGGGGTCCTATGGCTACACCTTC
cdr3_aa: CASSLRAAGGSYGYTF

d_call: TRBD1
j_call: TRBJ2-3
clone_size: NA
v_call: TRBV10-2
cdr3_length: 15
cdr3_nt: TGCGCCAGCAGTGAGTCCCACAGGGGGGCAGATACGCAGTATTTT
cdr3_aa: CASSESHRGADTQYF

d_call: TRBD1
j_call: TRBJ1-1
clone_size: NA
v_call: TRBV27
cdr3_length: 15
cdr3_nt: TGTGCCAGCAGTCTCTCCCGGACAGGGAACACTGAAGCTTTCTTT
cdr3_aa: CASSLSRTGNTEAFF

d_call: TRBD2
j_call: TRBJ2-1
clone_size: few
v_call: TRBV7-9
cdr3_length: 16
cdr3_nt: TGTGCCAGCAGCCCCTTACTAGCGCGACTTCCCAATGAGCAGTTCTTC
cdr3_aa: CASSPLLARLPNEQFF

d_call: TRBD2
j_call: TRBJ2-7
clone_size: once
v_call: TRBV7-2
cdr3_length: 14
cdr3_nt: TGTGCCAGCAGCTCTTACGGGAGGGCCTACGAGCAGTACTTC
cdr3_aa: CASSSYGRAYEQYF

d_call: TRBD1
j_call: TRBJ2-7
clone_size: NA
v_call: TRBV19
cdr3_length: 15
cdr3_nt: TGTGCCAGTAGTATTTTGGGACAGGGCACCTACGAGCAGTACTTC
cdr3_aa: CASSILGQGTYEQYF

d_call: TRBD2
j_call: TRBJ2-3
clone_size: NA
v_call: TRBV5-8
cdr3_length: 17
cdr3_nt: TGTGCCAGCAGCAGCGAATCGGGGAGGGGCAGCACAGATACGCAGTATTTT
cdr3_aa: CASSSESGRGSTDTQYF

d_call: TRBD2
j_call: TRBJ2-1
clone_size: NA
v_call: TRBV6-5
cdr3_length: 15
cdr3_nt: TGTGCCAGCAGCCTTAGCGGGGGGTCCTACAATGAGCAGTTCTTC
cdr3_aa: CASSLSGGSYNEQFF

d_call: NA
j_call: TRBJ2-6
clone_size: NA
v_call: TRBV5-1
cdr3_length: 18
cdr3_nt: TGCGCCAGCAGCGCGGATTTCCGGCCCCCCTCTGGGGCCAACGTCCTGACTTTC
cdr3_aa: CASSADFRPPSGANVLTF

d_call: TRBD1
j_call: TRBJ2-7
clone_size: NA
v_call: TRBV3-1/TRBV3-2
cdr3_length: 13
cdr3_nt: TGTGCCAGCAGCGTGCGGACAGGCGGCGAGCAGTACTTC
cdr3_aa: CASSVRTGGEQYF

d_call: TRBD2
j_call: TRBJ2-7
clone_size: NA
v_call: TRBV30
cdr3_length: 17
cdr3_nt: TGTGCCTGGAGTGTACCCTACGATAGCGGGAGGATCTACGAGCAGTACTTC
cdr3_aa: CAWSVPYDSGRIYEQYF

d_call: TRBD1
j_call: TRBJ1-2
clone_size: NA
v_call: TRBV6-5
cdr3_length: 14
cdr3_nt: TGTGCCAGCAATACGGGACAGGGGGACTATGGCTACACCTTC
cdr3_aa: CASNTGQGDYGYTF

d_call: NA
j_call: TRBJ2-3
clone_size: NA
v_call: TRBV19
cdr3_length: 14
cdr3_nt: TGTGCCAGCAGCGAGGGCGCAATTACAGATACGCAGTATTTT
cdr3_aa: CASSEGAITDTQYF

d_call: TRBD2
j_call: TRBJ2-2
clone_size: NA
v_call: TRBV27
cdr3_length: 15
cdr3_nt: TGTGCCAGCAGTGTAGGAGCGGGAAGGACAGGGGAGCTGTTTTTT
cdr3_aa: CASSVGAGRTGELFF

d_call: TRBD2
j_call: TRBJ2-1
clone_size: NA
v_call: TRBV13
cdr3_length: 15
cdr3_nt: TGTGCCAGCAGCCCGCAGCGGGGCTCCTACAATGAGCAGTTCTTC
cdr3_aa: CASSPQRGSYNEQFF

d_call: TRBD1
j_call: TRBJ2-5
clone_size: once
v_call: TRBV15
cdr3_length: 18
cdr3_nt: TGTGCCACCAGCAGAGCCCTTTTAAGGACAGGCGATGGAGAGACCCAGTACTTC
cdr3_aa: CATSRALLRTGDGETQYF

d_call: NA
j_call: TRBJ2-3
clone_size: NA
v_call: TRBV4-1
cdr3_length: 16
cdr3_nt: TGCGCCAGCAGCCGCACAGGGGGAGGGAGCACAGATACGCAGTATTTT
cdr3_aa: CASSRTGGGSTDTQYF

d_call: NA
j_call: TRBJ2-2
clone_size: NA
v_call: TRBV3-1/TRBV3-2
cdr3_length: 14
cdr3_nt: TGTGCCAGCAGCCCAGGACAGCTCGCCGGGGAGCTGTTTTTT
cdr3_aa: CASSPGQLAGELFF

d_call: NA
j_call: TRBJ1-4
clone_size: NA
v_call: TRBV28
cdr3_length: 15
cdr3_nt: TGTGCCAGCAGCCTGCCGGGGAACACCGATGAAAAACTGTTTTTT
cdr3_aa: CASSLPGNTDEKLFF

d_call: NA
j_call: TRBJ2-5
clone_size: few
v_call: TRBV5-1
cdr3_length: 14
cdr3_nt: TGCGCCAGCAGCCCCGTGGGGCCCCAAGAGACCCAGTACTTC
cdr3_aa: CASSPVGPQETQYF

d_call: NA
j_call: TRBJ2-7
clone_size: NA
v_call: TRBV6-5
cdr3_length: 14
cdr3_nt: TGTGCCAGCCGCTGGACAGAAGAGTCCTACGAGCAGTACTTC
cdr3_aa: CASRWTEESYEQYF

d_call: TRBD1
j_call: TRBJ1-2
clone_size: NA
v_call: TRBV3-1/TRBV3-2
cdr3_length: 14
cdr3_nt: TGTGCCAGCAGTCTAACCGGGACAGAGTCTGGCTACACCTTC
cdr3_aa: CASSLTGTESGYTF

d_call: NA
j_call: TRBJ2-3
clone_size: few
v_call: TRBV27
cdr3_length: 14
cdr3_nt: TGTGCCAGCAGTTCTACTAGAGTCGCAGATACGCAGTATTTT
cdr3_aa: CASSSTRVADTQYF

d_call: NA
j_call: TRBJ2-3
clone_size: NA
v_call: TRBV19
cdr3_length: 17
cdr3_nt: TGTGCCAGTAGTATCGGTTCAGTTTGGGAGCCCCCCCCGTGGCAGTATTTT
cdr3_aa: CASSIGSVWEPPPWQYF

d_call: NA
j_call: TRBJ1-4
clone_size: NA
v_call: TRBV6-5
cdr3_length: 14
cdr3_nt: TGTGCCAGCAGGAAGGGGGGGACTAATGAAAAACTGTTTTTT
cdr3_aa: CASRKGGTNEKLFF

d_call: NA
j_call: TRBJ2-3
clone_size: NA
v_call: TRBV29-1
cdr3_length: 12
cdr3_nt: TGCAGCGTTGTTACGGTGACAGATACGCAGTATTTT
cdr3_aa: CSVVTVTDTQYF

d_call: TRBD1
j_call: TRBJ2-1
clone_size: NA
v_call: TRBV24-1
cdr3_length: 15
cdr3_nt: TGTGCCACCAGTGATTTCTGGGACAGGGGGAATGAGCAGTTCTTC
cdr3_aa: CATSDFWDRGNEQFF

d_call: NA
j_call: TRBJ2-5
clone_size: NA
v_call: TRBV30
cdr3_length: 14
cdr3_nt: TGTGCCTGGAGTGTACCCTGGGGAGAGGAGACCCAGTACTTC
cdr3_aa: CAWSVPWGEETQYF

d_call: NA
j_call: TRBJ2-2
clone_size: NA
v_call: TRBV6-2/TRBV6-3
cdr3_length: 14
cdr3_nt: TGTGCCAGCAGTTACATCCAGAACACCGGGGAGCTGTTTTTT
cdr3_aa: CASSYIQNTGELFF

d_call: TRBD2
j_call: TRBJ2-5
clone_size: NA
v_call: TRBV5-4
cdr3_length: 15
cdr3_nt: TGTGCCAGCAGCTCAGCGGGATGGCGAGGCGAGACCCAGTACTTC
cdr3_aa: CASSSAGWRGETQYF

d_call: NA
j_call: TRBJ2-4
clone_size: once
v_call: TRBV5-4
cdr3_length: 13
cdr3_nt: TGTGCCAGCAGCTTGAACAGGGAGAACATTCAGTACTTC
cdr3_aa: CASSLNRENIQYF

d_call: NA
j_call: TRBJ1-2
clone_size: NA
v_call: TRBV6-5
cdr3_length: 10
cdr3_nt: TGTGCCAGCAGTCTTTATGGCTACACCTTC
cdr3_aa: CASSLYGYTF

d_call: NA
j_call: TRBJ2-3
clone_size: NA
v_call: TRBV9
cdr3_length: 12
cdr3_nt: TGTGCCAGCAGCGTAGCACACGATACGCAGTATTTT
cdr3_aa: CASSVAHDTQYF

d_call: TRBD1
j_call: TRBJ2-7
clone_size: NA
v_call: TRBV5-1
cdr3_length: 17
cdr3_nt: TGCGCCAGCAGCTTGGGATGGACAGGGGCCCGCTCCTACGAGCAGTACTTC
cdr3_aa: CASSLGWTGARSYEQYF

d_call: TRBD2
j_call: TRBJ2-7
clone_size: NA
v_call: TRBV28
cdr3_length: 17
cdr3_nt: TGTGCCAGCAGTTTCCTCCGACTAGCGGGATTAACCTACGAGCAGTACTTC
cdr3_aa: CASSFLRLAGLTYEQYF

d_call: NA
j_call: TRBJ1-2
clone_size: NA
v_call: TRBV5-4
cdr3_length: 16
cdr3_nt: TGTGCCAGCAGCTTGGACAGCCTAAGATCGTTCTATGGCTACACCTTC
cdr3_aa: CASSLDSLRSFYGYTF

d_call: NA
j_call: TRBJ2-3
clone_size: NA
v_call: TRBV6-5
cdr3_length: 14
cdr3_nt: TGTGCCAGCAGTTACTTAGCGGAGACAGATACGCAGTATTTT
cdr3_aa: CASSYLAETDTQYF

d_call: NA
j_call: TRBJ2-5
clone_size: NA
v_call: TRBV18
cdr3_length: 14
cdr3_nt: TGTGCCAGCTCACCACCCATAGTACAAGAGACCCAGTACTTC
cdr3_aa: CASSPPIVQETQYF

d_call: NA
j_call: TRBJ2-5
clone_size: NA
v_call: TRBV30
cdr3_length: 13
cdr3_nt: TGTGCCTGGAGTAAGGACACTCAAGAGACCCAGTACTTC
cdr3_aa: CAWSKDTQETQYF

d_call: NA
j_call: TRBJ1-5
clone_size: NA
v_call: TRBV5-1
cdr3_length: 13
cdr3_nt: TGCGCCAGCAGCTTGGGTCGGAATCAGCCCCAGCATTTT
cdr3_aa: CASSLGRNQPQHF

d_call: TRBD2
j_call: TRBJ2-2
clone_size: NA
v_call: TRBV4-1
cdr3_length: 15
cdr3_nt: TGCGCCAGCAGCTCTAGCGGGGGGGCATCAGGGGAGCTGTTTTTT
cdr3_aa: CASSSSGGASGELFF

d_call: TRBD1
j_call: TRBJ1-4
clone_size: NA
v_call: TRBV6-6
cdr3_length: 14
cdr3_nt: TGTGCCAGCAGCTCGGGACAGGCTAATGAAAAACTGTTTTTT
cdr3_aa: CASSSGQANEKLFF

d_call: NA
j_call: TRBJ2-7
clone_size: NA
v_call: TRBV7-2
cdr3_length: 14
cdr3_nt: TGTGCCAGCAGCTTAGCGGGGGGGCCTTACGAGCAGTACTTC
cdr3_aa: CASSLAGGPYEQYF

d_call: TRBD2
j_call: TRBJ2-3
clone_size: NA
v_call: TRBV5-1
cdr3_length: 17
cdr3_nt: TGCGCCAGCAGCCAGGGACTAGCGGGAGGGCCGGCAGATACGCAGTATTTT
cdr3_aa: CASSQGLAGGPADTQYF

d_call: NA
j_call: TRBJ1-1
clone_size: NA
v_call: TRBV25-1
cdr3_length: 16
cdr3_nt: TGTGCCAGCAGTGATCGGCGGGGCCAACCGAACACTGAAGCTTTCTTT
cdr3_aa: CASSDRRGQPNTEAFF

d_call: NA
j_call: TRBJ1-3
clone_size: medium-sized
v_call: TRBV11-3
cdr3_length: 15
cdr3_nt: TGTGCCAGCAGCTTGGGCGGAGGCTCTGGAAACACCATATATTTT
cdr3_aa: CASSLGGGSGNTIYF

d_call: TRBD2
j_call: TRBJ2-1
clone_size: NA
v_call: TRBV9
cdr3_length: 16
cdr3_nt: TGTGCCAGCAGCGTATCCGGGACTAGCGGGCCCAATGAGCAGTTCTTC
cdr3_aa: CASSVSGTSGPNEQFF

d_call: NA
j_call: TRBJ2-7
clone_size: NA
v_call: TRBV4-2
cdr3_length: 14
cdr3_nt: TGTGCCAGCAGCCAGGACCAGGGGAACTACGAGCAGTACTTC
cdr3_aa: CASSQDQGNYEQYF

d_call: NA
j_call: TRBJ2-3
clone_size: NA
v_call: TRBV28
cdr3_length: 18
cdr3_nt: TGTGCCAGCAGTCCCGGCGGTCCCCCTACGGGACTCCTGGATACGCAGTATTTT
cdr3_aa: CASSPGGPPTGLLDTQYF

d_call: TRBD1
j_call: TRBJ2-3
clone_size: NA
v_call: TRBV7-9
cdr3_length: 14
cdr3_nt: TGTGCCAGCAGCTTAGATACAGGGGCAGATACGCAGTATTTT
cdr3_aa: CASSLDTGADTQYF

d_call: NA
j_call: TRBJ2-2
clone_size: NA
v_call: TRBV5-1
cdr3_length: 14
cdr3_nt: TGCGCCAGCAGCTTGGTCAGAAAGTACGGGGAGCTGTTTTTT
cdr3_aa: CASSLVRKYGELFF

d_call: TRBD2
j_call: TRBJ2-5
clone_size: few
v_call: TRBV30
cdr3_length: 17
cdr3_nt: TGTGCCTGGAGTGCCTCTTTCGGGCGGGAGGGCCAAGAGACCCAGTACTTC
cdr3_aa: CAWSASFGREGQETQYF

d_call: NA
j_call: TRBJ1-5
clone_size: NA
v_call: TRBV29-1
cdr3_length: 12
cdr3_nt: TGCAGCACTTGGACAGCTAATCAGCCCCAGCATTTT
cdr3_aa: CSTWTANQPQHF

d_call: TRBD2
j_call: TRBJ2-1
clone_size: NA
v_call: TRBV5-1
cdr3_length: 19
cdr3_nt: TGCGCCAGCAGCCCTGGGACTAGCGGGGGGCCTTACACTTCGCATGAGCAGTTCTTC
cdr3_aa: CASSPGTSGGPYTSHEQFF

d_call: NA
j_call: TRBJ1-1
clone_size: NA
v_call: TRBV7-9
cdr3_length: 12
cdr3_nt: TGTGCCAGCAGCTTCGAGGGCACTGAAGCTTTCTTT
cdr3_aa: CASSFEGTEAFF

d_call: NA
j_call: TRBJ1-2
clone_size: once
v_call: TRBV3-1/TRBV3-2
cdr3_length: 14
cdr3_nt: TGTGCCAGCAGCCAAGAGGGCCAGAACTATGGCTACACCTTC
cdr3_aa: CASSQEGQNYGYTF

d_call: TRBD2
j_call: TRBJ2-7
clone_size: NA
v_call: TRBV5-4
cdr3_length: 14
cdr3_nt: TGTGCCAGCAGCCCTAAAGCGGGGGGGCTCGAGCAGTACTTC
cdr3_aa: CASSPKAGGLEQYF

d_call: TRBD1
j_call: TRBJ2-4
clone_size: NA
v_call: TRBV27
cdr3_length: 13
cdr3_nt: TGTGCCAGCAGTCCGGACAGGAGGAACATTCAGTACTTC
cdr3_aa: CASSPDRRNIQYF

d_call: TRBD1
j_call: TRBJ2-7
clone_size: NA
v_call: TRBV7-9
cdr3_length: 14
cdr3_nt: TGTGCCAGCACCGCCGGGACAGGGTCCTACGAGCAGTACTTC
cdr3_aa: CASTAGTGSYEQYF